This T cell receptor beta chain was found in a study of cytomegalovirus exposure and HLA in healthy donors. As regards this clone: The antigen is not known.

Use of 60 Vbeta and 13 Jbeta primers characterized the PCR. This table comes from immunoSEQ multiplex PCR, and its TCRdb copy is limited to in-frame clones, with some not included. The sample carries 73,000 or so clones, about 80% recorded once. Study outcomes and limitations: The Asian-associated ancestry cluster reportedly had fewer N-insertions than the approximately 630-donor mean in a later analysis.

The ends lost 3 bases at V and 3 bases at J; junction bases unmatched: 0. This CDR3 has 13 amino acids. Germline V lookup: CDR1 KGHSH, CDR2 LQKENI. Healthy bone marrow donors supplied every sample. The clonotype comes from a man between 50 and 59 years old in good health and CMV-seronegative. The material sequenced was PBMCs. V is TRBV18 and J is TRBJ1-2; TRBD1 matches 8 bases. Here the CDR3 reads CASSPDRDYGYTF. In nucleotides, the CDR3 is TGTGCCAGCTCACCGGACAGGGACTATGGCTACACCTTC.